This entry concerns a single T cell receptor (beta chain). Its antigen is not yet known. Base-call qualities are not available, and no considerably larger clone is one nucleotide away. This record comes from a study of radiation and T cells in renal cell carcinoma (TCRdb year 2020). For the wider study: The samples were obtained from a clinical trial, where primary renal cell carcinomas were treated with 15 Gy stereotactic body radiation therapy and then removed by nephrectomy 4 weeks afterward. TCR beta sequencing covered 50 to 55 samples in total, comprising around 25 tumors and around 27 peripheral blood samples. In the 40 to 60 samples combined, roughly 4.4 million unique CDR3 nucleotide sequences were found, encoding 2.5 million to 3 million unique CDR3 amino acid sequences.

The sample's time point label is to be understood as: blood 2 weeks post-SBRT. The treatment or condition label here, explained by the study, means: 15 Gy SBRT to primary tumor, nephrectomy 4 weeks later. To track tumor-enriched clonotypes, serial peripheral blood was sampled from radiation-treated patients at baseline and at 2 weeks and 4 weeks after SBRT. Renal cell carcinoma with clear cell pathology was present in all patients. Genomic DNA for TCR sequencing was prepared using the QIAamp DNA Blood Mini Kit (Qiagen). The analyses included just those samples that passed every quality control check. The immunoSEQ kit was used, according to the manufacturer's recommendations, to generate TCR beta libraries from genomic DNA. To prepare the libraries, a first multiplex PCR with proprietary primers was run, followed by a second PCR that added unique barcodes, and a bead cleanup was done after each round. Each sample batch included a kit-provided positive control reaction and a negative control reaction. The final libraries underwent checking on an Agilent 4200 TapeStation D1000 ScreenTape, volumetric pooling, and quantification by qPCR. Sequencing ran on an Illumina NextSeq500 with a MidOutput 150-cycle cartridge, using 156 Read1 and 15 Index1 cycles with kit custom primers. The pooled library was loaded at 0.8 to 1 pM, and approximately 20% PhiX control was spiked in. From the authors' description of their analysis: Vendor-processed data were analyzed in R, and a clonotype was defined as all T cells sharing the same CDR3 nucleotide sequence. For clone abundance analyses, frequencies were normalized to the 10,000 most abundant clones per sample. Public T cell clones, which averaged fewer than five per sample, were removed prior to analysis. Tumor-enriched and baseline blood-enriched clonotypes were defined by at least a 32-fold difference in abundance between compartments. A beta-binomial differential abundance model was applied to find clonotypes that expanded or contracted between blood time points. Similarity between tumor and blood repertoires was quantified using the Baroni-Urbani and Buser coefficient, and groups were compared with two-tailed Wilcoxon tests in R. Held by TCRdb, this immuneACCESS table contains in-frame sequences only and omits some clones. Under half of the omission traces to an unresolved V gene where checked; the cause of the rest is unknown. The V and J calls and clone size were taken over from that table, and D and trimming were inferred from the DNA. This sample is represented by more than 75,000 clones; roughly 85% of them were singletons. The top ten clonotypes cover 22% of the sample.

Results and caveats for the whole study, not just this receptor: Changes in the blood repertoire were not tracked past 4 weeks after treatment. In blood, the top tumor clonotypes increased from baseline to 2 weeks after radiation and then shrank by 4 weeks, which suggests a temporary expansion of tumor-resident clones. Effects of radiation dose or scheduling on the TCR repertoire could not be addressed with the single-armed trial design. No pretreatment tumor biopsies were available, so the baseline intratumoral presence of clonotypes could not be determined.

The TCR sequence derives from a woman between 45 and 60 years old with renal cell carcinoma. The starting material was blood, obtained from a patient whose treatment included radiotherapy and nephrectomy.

The CDR3 reads CASRPWTGTGELFF. The nucleotide sequence is given as TGTGCCAGCAGACCATGGACGGGGACCGGGGAGCTGTTTTTT. The V gene is TRBV5-4 and the J gene is TRBJ2-2, with TRBD2 as a weak D call on 5 bases. CDR1 SGHNT and CDR2 YYREEE were looked up in the germline V gene (reference sequence). From the cysteine through the phenylalanine, the CDR3 covers 14 amino acids. The entry retains the CDR3 DNA only, 42 bases that are in frame from base 1. V gives up 5 bases and J gives up 5 bases, and the segment between their germline ends measures 13 bases.